The 8 T cell receptor beta chains below were found in one sample sequenced in a study of vaccination effects on CD4 cells after COVID-19. These receptors have no known antigen. Pools of viral peptides were used by the ViraFEST assay to expand antigen-specific CD4+ T cells ahead of sequencing. Following culture for ten to eleven days, CD4+ T cells were isolated. Vaccine recipients lacked prior SARS-CoV-2 infection and had negative nucleocapsid antibodies. Repertoires were generated with immunoSEQ multiplex PCR, while TCRdb's copy carries only in-frame clones and drops some. The sample yields 71,000 or so clones, 65% to 85% seen once. Source: CD4+ T cells from PBMCs cultured with HCoV-OC43 spike peptides, taken before COVID-19 vaccination. Stated subset: HCoV-OC43 spike overlapping peptide pool stimulation. All receptors come from a human donor who received a COVID-19 vaccine.

The chain has TRBV7-3 and TRBJ2-1; a weak D match, TRBD1 (5 bases). The germline gives CDR1 SGHTA, CDR2 FQGTGA. Trimming stripped 1 base from V and 4 bases from J, with 17 bases between. CDR3 length: 17 amino acids. This chain's CDR3 is CASSLRSGSASYNEQFF. The CDR3 DNA is TGTGCCAGCAGCTTAAGGTCAGGGTCGGCTTCTTACAATGAGCAGTTCTTC. The entire variable domain, with the rest obtained from reference TRBV7-3 and TRBJ2-1, is as follows: GAGVSQTPSNKVTEKGKYVELRCDPISGHTALYWYRQSLGQGPEFLIYFQGTGAADDSGLPNDRFFAVRPEGSVSTLKIQRTERGDSAVYLCASSLRSGSASYNEQFFGPGTRLTVL.

The V and J genes are TRBV13 and TRBJ2-5; D gene uncertain. V was clipped by 6 bases and J by 7 bases, with 18 bases between them. Per the germline V gene, CDR1 is PRHDT and CDR2 is FYEKMQ (reference sequence). This CDR3 has 14 residues. The DNA of the CDR3 is TGTGCCAGCAGGTCCTCCGGGCCCTTGGTGACCCAGTACTTC. Its translation: CASRSSGPLVTQYF.

This clone was counted only a few times. The chain employs TRBV21-1 and TRBJ1-1; the D call in the table, TRBD1, was not verified against the DNA. TRBV21-1 is described as a pseudogene. The CDR3 runs 16 residues. In DNA, the CDR3 is TGTGCCAGCAGCAAAGAACAGGGTAGGATGAACACTGAAGCTTTCTTT. It specifies CASSKEQGRMNTEAFF.

This clone was observed a few times. The rearrangement joins TRBV20-1 to TRBJ1-1; no definite D call. The V and J ends lost 4 bases and 7 bases respectively, with 7 bases between them. The germline V gene encodes CDR1 DFQATT and CDR2 SNEGSKA (reference sequence). The CDR3 has 10 amino acids. The CDR3 DNA sequence: TGCAGTGCTAAGGGAGATGAAGCTTTCTTT. Translated, it gives CSAKGDEAFF.

J is TRBJ2-1 and V is TRBV7-2; 7 bases map to TRBD2. In germline, CDR1 is SGHTA, CDR2 FQGNSA. The CDR3 length is 16 residues. J gave up 0 bases and V 5 bases, and 7 bases lay outside the gene matches. CDR3 protein: CASSRSSGSSYNEQFF. The DNA for the CDR3 is TGTGCCAGCAGCCGCTCTAGCGGTAGCTCCTACAATGAGCAGTTCTTC.

The chain is built from TRBV2 and TRBJ2-5; D is perhaps TRBD1 (5 bases). The germline V gene encodes CDR1 SNHLY and CDR2 FYNNEI. The ends were cut back, 5 bases at V and 2 bases at J, with 15 bases in the middle. The CDR3 runs to 15 residues. The CDR3 DNA reads TGTGCCAGCAGTAAATTGACAGAGCTACAAGAGACCCAGTACTTC. It codes for CASSKLTELQETQYF.

The V and J genes are TRBV6-5 and TRBJ1-1; D ambiguous. V shed 5 bases and J shed 4 bases, with 11 bases lying between them. Per germline, CDR1 MNHEY and CDR2 SVGAGI. The CDR3 is 13 residues long. CDR3 sequence: CASSNTEITEAFF. Written as DNA, the CDR3 is TGTGCCAGCAGTAACACGGAGATCACTGAAGCTTTCTTT.

The CDR3 coding sequence is TGCGCCAGCAGAATTTCCGGCTACAGTGGAAACACCATATATTTT. It encodes CASRISGYSGNTIYF. The J gene is TRBJ1-3, the V gene TRBV4-1; D is undetermined. V was shortened by 6 bases and J by 3 bases, with 15 bases between the two germline ends. Germline V gives CDR1 MGHRA, CDR2 YSYEKL. This CDR3 contains 15 residues.